This T cell receptor (beta chain) was identified in a study of blood T cell repertoires in COVID-19. Individuals drawn from 20 to 25 US areas were about 18 to 100 years old. Sequencing used immunoSEQ multiplex PCR; TCRdb keeps in-frame clones, though not all of them. The table includes fewer than 350,000 clones, 70% to 90% detected once. V shed 6 bases and J shed 8 bases, with 12 bases lying between them. This CDR3 has 12 residues. Sequencing was done on a sample of PBMCs or T cells enriched from blood (not recorded which). The receptor was isolated from a man between 25 and 39 years old who had recovered from COVID-19. The chain uses TRBV12-3 or TRBV12-4 and TRBJ2-3; maybe TRBD1 (6 bases). The CDR3 is CASSRIRGTQYF. The CDR3, as DNA: TGTGCCAGCAGCCGTATCAGGGGTACGCAGTATTTT.